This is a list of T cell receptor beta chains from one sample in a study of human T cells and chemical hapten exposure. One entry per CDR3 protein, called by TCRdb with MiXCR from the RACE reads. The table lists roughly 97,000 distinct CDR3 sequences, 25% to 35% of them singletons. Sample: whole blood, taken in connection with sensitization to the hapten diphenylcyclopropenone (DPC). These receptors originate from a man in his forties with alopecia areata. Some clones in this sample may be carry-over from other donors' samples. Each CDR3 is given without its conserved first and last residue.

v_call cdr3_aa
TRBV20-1 SAREGTGGNQPQH
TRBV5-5 ASSWTTSGGYEQY
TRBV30 AWSDGNTEAF
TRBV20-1 SARQGAKGTGELF
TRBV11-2 ASSTSPGQYNEQF
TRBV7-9 ASSLGGTGKHRTQY
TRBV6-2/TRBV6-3 ASSSLLDRGEF
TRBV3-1 ASSQDHSGNQPQH
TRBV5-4 ASSLGSGQGKNEQF
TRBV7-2 ASRGASGISEQF
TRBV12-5 ASAPGQGEDKNIQY
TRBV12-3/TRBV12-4 ASSETGGNQPQH
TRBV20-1 SALGPGVTYEQY
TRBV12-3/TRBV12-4 ASSPQLGYEQY
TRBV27 ASSYGRANDEQY
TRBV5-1 ASSFPPGGGDTQY
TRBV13 ASSLVARDRGRDTQY
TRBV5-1 ASSTQGAWTEAF
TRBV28 ASSLLSELAKNIQY
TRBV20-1 SARADWDTEAF
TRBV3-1 ASSQGLNRRNTEAF
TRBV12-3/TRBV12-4 AIPVFRRDHTGELF
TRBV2 ASRGLGPYNEQF
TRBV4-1 ASSQEERFTDTQY
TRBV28 ASSSLSPSNQPQH
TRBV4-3 ASSQESSLGELF
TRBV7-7 ASSPGLAGVSEQF
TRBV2 ASSPDRDNYGYT
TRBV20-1 SAPRGEKLF
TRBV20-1 SARLHTQY
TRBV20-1 SARDGISGGSGNEQF
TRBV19 ASSISRDRASSHLH
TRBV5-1 ASADPRDRPYGYT
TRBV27 ASSLWGPMNTEAF
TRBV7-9 ASSFPAAGRNPEAF
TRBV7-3 ASSLAGGADGEQF
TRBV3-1 ASSHGVPQKLF
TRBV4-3 ASSQDLGLADTQY
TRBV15 ATSWGAGNTIY
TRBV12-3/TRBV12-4 ASLNSGSYNEQF
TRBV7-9 ASSLGGRSEAF
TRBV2 ASSEAGERGQQTQY
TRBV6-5 ASRGTVSTDTQY
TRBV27 ASSTGQGVDQPQH
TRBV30 AWADGADYEQY
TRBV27 ASSPRSGSVDTQY
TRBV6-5 ASGWPDSSNQPQH
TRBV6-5 ASSYEGINQPQH
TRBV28 ASSPGEGAPDTEAF
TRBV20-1 SARESVSNQPQH
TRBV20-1 SARPPGRNQPQH